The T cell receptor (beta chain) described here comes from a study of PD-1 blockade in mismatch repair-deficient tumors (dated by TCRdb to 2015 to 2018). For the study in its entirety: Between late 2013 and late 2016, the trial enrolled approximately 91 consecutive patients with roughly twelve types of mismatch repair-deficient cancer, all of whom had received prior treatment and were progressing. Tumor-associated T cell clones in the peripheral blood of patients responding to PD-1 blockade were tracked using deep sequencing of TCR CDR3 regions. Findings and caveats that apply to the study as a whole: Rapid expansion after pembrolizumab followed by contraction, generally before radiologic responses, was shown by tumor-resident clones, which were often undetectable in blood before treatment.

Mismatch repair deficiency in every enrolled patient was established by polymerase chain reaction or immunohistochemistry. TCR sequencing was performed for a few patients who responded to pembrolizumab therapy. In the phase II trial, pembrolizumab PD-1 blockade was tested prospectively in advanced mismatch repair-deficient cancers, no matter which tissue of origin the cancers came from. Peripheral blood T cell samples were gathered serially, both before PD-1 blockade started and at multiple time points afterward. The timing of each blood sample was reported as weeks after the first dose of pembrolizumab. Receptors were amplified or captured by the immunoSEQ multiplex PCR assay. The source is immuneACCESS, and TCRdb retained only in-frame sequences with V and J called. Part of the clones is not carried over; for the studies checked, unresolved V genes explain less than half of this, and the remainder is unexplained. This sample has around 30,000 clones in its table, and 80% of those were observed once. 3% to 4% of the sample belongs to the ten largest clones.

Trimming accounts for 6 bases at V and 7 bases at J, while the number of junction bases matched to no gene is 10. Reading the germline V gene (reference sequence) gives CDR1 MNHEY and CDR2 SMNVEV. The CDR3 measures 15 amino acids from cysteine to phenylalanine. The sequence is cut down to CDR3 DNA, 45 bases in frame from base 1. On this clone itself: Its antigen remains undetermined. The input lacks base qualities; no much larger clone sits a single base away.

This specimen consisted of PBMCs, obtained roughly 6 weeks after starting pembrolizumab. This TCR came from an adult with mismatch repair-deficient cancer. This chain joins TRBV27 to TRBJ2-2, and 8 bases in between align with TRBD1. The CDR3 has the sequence CASSTTGGIIGELFF. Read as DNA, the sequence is TGTGCCAGCAGCACAACAGGGGGAATTATCGGGGAGCTGTTTTTT.